The 32 T cell receptor beta chains below come from one sample, sequenced in a study of STAT3 mutations in large granular lymphocyte leukemia. Generated by immunoSEQ multiplex PCR, the TCRdb table keeps only in-frame clones and is missing some. Here the sample spans approximately 25,000 clones, 85% to 95% being singletons. These TCRs are of unknown antigen specificity. Overall study findings and caveats: Every T-cell large granular lymphocyte leukemia patient had at least one immunodominant TCR beta clonotype.

Sample: peripheral blood mononuclear cells. The receptor set was obtained from a man aged 40-49 years with T-cell large granular lymphocyte leukemia. Some clones in this sample may be carry-over from other donors' samples.

The genes are TRBV9 and TRBJ2-7, with 9 bases aligning to TRBD1. CDR1 SGDLS and CDR2 YYNGEE come from the germline V gene. The ends lost 4 bases at V and 2 bases at J; junction bases unmatched: 10. The CDR3 totals 16 residues. The CDR3 is CASSPGGQGMTYEQYF. The CDR3 nucleotides are TGTGCCAGCAGCCCTGGGGGACAGGGAATGACCTACGAGCAGTACTTC.

The chain links TRBV18 to TRBJ2-7; 10 positions match TRBD2. The CDR3 covers 13 residues. The germline V gene encodes CDR1 KGHSH and CDR2 LQKENI. V gave up 6 bases and J gave up 3 bases; unmatched junction bases: 2. CDR3 region: CASSRTSGYEQYF. Here the CDR3 DNA reads TGTGCCAGCTCCCGGACTAGCGGCTACGAGCAGTACTTC.

The chain links TRBV30 to TRBJ1-1, with D hard to call. Germline assignment: CDR1 GTSNPN and CDR2 SVGIG (reference sequence). The CDR3 runs 14 residues. Trimming took 2 bases from V and 1 from J, leaving 11 bases between them. The CDR3 protein is CAWSNGLSNTEAFF. Written as DNA, the CDR3 is TGTGCCTGGAGTAACGGGCTTTCGAACACTGAAGCTTTCTTT.

V usage is TRBV6-6 and J usage is TRBJ2-5; D may correspond to TRBD1 or TRBD2 (5 bases each). Between the trimmed V and J ends, which lost 6 bases and 5 bases, there was a span of 13 bases. Germline V gives CDR1 MNHNY, CDR2 SVGAGI (reference sequence). The CDR3 covers 13 residues. The CDR3 sequence is CASRPGTWETQYF. The CDR3 DNA is TGTGCCAGCAGACCCGGGACCTGGGAGACCCAGTACTTC.

A few counts support this clone. The V gene is TRBV9, the J gene TRBJ1-6; 9 bases map to TRBD1. V shed 4 bases and J 8 bases; nucleotides not matched to a gene: 4. This CDR3 contains 14 residues. Germline V gene lookup returns CDR1 SGDLS and CDR2 YYNGEE. CDR3: CASSRDRVHSPLHF. Here the CDR3 DNA reads TGTGCCAGCAGCCGGGACAGGGTACATTCACCCCTCCACTTT.

The V gene is TRBV29-1, the J gene TRBJ2-1; D is ambiguous. Germline V CDR1 and CDR2: SQVTM, ANQGSEA. The CDR3 runs to 12 residues. Between the trimmed V and J ends, which lost 4 bases and 5 bases, there was a span of 9 bases. As DNA, the CDR3 is TGCAGCGTTGTAGGATGGGACAATGAGCAGTTCTTC. As protein: CSVVGWDNEQFF.

The V call is TRBV25-1, the J call TRBJ1-4; possibly TRBD1 for D (5 bases). This CDR3 comprises 16 residues. Germline-derived CDR1 and CDR2 are MGHDK and SYGVNS. V was clipped by 6 bases and J by 3 bases, with 17 bases between them. DNA for the CDR3: TGTGCCAGCAGCCTCCTAGGGACGGTTTCTAATGAAAAACTGTTTTTT. It translates to CASSLLGTVSNEKLFF. The entire variable domain, with the rest obtained from reference TRBV25-1 and TRBJ1-4, is as follows: EADIYQTPRYLVIGTGKKITLECSQTMGHDKMYWYQQDPGMELHLIHYSYGVNSTEKGDLSSESTVSRIRTEHFPLTLESARPSHTSQYLCASSLLGTVSNEKLFFGSGTQLSVL.

As for this clone: The final CDR3 position lacks the conserved phenylalanine or tryptophan, pointing to a likely read error. The chain employs TRBV6-5 and TRBJ1-2; D remains unclear. Germline V CDR1 and CDR2: MNHEY, SVGAGI. The CDR3 consists of 13 residues. V was trimmed by 8 bases and J by 7 bases, leaving 17 bases between them. The CDR3 nucleotides read TGTGCCAGCCGGGAGACATTACGGGCTGGCTACACCCTC. Translating it yields CASRETLRAGYTL.

V is TRBV10-3 and J is TRBJ2-3; D is unclear. The CDR3 runs to 14 residues. Trimming shortened V by 0 bases and J by 4 bases, and 8 bases separated the two germline ends. Germline V gene sequence: CDR1 ENHRY, CDR2 SYGVKD. The CDR3 nucleotides read TGTGCCATCAGTGAGTCGAAGGAGTCAGATACGCAGTATTTT. Its protein product is CAISESKESDTQYF.

The chain couples TRBV5-5 to TRBJ1-1; a possible D gene is TRBD1 (6 bases). Germline CDR1 reads SGHKS; CDR2 reads YYEKEE (reference sequence). The ends were cut back, 2 bases at V and 7 bases at J, with 12 bases in the middle. The CDR3 contains 13 residues. CDR3 sequence reads: CASSFLRGSEAFF. The DNA of the CDR3 is TGTGCCAGCAGCTTCCTCAGGGGTAGTGAAGCTTTCTTT.

This clone showed up just a few times. The chain has TRBV11-2 and TRBJ1-4, with a tentative D call TRBD1 (5 bases). The V and J ends lost 5 bases and 14 bases respectively, with 21 bases between them. The CDR3 has 14 amino acids. The germline CDR1 and CDR2 sequences are SGHAT and FQNNGV. The CDR3 DNA is TGTGCCAGCAGCCTAAGGGCAGGGTCCCTTGGGCTGTTTTTT. Amino acids: CASSLRAGSLGLFF.

The chain combines TRBV30 with TRBJ1-5; D is uncertain. Germline-derived CDR1 and CDR2 are GTSNPN and SVGIG (reference sequence). V gave up 1 base and J gave up 2 bases, with 9 bases separating them. The CDR3 runs 14 residues. The CDR3 coding sequence is TGTGCCTGGAGTGCGGCCCCAGGCAATCAGCCCCAGCATTTT. It specifies CAWSAAPGNQPQHF. The variable domain in full, with the rest retrieved from reference TRBV30 and TRBJ1-5, is SQTIHQWPATLVQPVGSPLSLECTVEGTSNPNLYWYRQAAGRGLQLLFYSVGIGQISSEVPQNLSASRPQDRQFILSSKKLLLSDSGFYLCAWSAAPGNQPQHFGDGTRLSIL.

The chain is built from TRBV30 and TRBJ2-7; D is possibly TRBD2 (6 bases). The germline V gene has CDR1 GTSNPN and CDR2 SVGIG (reference sequence). V lost 4 bases and J lost 2, with 21 bases in between. The CDR3 has 16 residues. CDR3 region: CAWMGFTPGGTYEQYF. In nucleotides, the CDR3 is TGTGCCTGGATGGGTTTCACGCCCGGGGGAACCTACGAGCAGTACTTC.

This CDR3 is CAAGQGLETQYF. The CDR3 bases are TGTGCCGCGGGACAGGGTCTGGAGACCCAGTACTTC. The rearrangement uses TRBV10-3 and TRBJ2-5, with 9 positions matching TRBD1. The CDR3 totals 12 residues. Trimming cost V 11 bases and J 5 bases; bases outside gene matches: 6. CDR1 is ENHRY, CDR2 SYGVKD, per germline.

The CDR3 sequence is CATSRRTGNEQYF. The CDR3, as DNA: TGTGCCACCAGCCGTCGGACAGGGAACGAGCAGTACTTC. The V and J genes are TRBV15 and TRBJ2-7; 8 positions agree with TRBD1. CDR1 and CDR2 (germline): LNHNV, YYDKDF (reference sequence). The trim removed 5 bases at V and 5 bases at J, leaving 5 bases unmatched. The CDR3 runs to 13 residues.

The chain couples TRBV29-1 to TRBJ1-1; D not certain. The length of the CDR3 is 13 residues. V lost 5 bases and J 2 bases, leaving 12 bases between the germline ends. The germline CDR1 and CDR2 sequences are SQVTM and ANQGSEA. CDR3 in amino acids: CSVREQSNTEAFF. DNA for the CDR3: TGCAGCGTTCGAGAACAGAGTAACACTGAAGCTTTCTTT.

Written as DNA, the CDR3 is TGTGCCAGCAGTTATCCAGGGCAGGGATTAACGTACGAGCAGTACTTC. This codes for CASSYPGQGLTYEQYF. The V and J genes are TRBV6-6 and TRBJ2-7, with D maybe TRBD1 (5 bases). Germline lookup yields CDR1 MNHNY and CDR2 SVGAGI (reference sequence). V was pared by 3 bases and J by 4 bases, with 19 bases between. The CDR3 runs 16 residues.

The chain is built from TRBV4-3 and TRBJ1-6; 8 bases fit TRBD1. With V trimmed by 3 bases and J by 5 bases, 0 bases remained unmatched. CDR1 and CDR2 (germline): LGHNA, YSLEER. CDR3 length: 14 residues. The CDR3 is CASSQGQDNSPLHF. The CDR3 nucleotides read TGCGCCAGCAGCCAGGGACAGGATAATTCACCCCTCCACTTT.

This chain links TRBV18 with TRBJ2-5; no reliable D call. This CDR3 region has 15 residues. V was shortened by 1 base and J by 1 base, with 10 bases between the two germline ends. Germline CDR1 KGHSH, CDR2 LQKENI. The CDR3 region has the DNA TGTGCCAGCTCACCACTGGGCAGCATCCAAGAGACCCAGTACTTC. Translating gives CASSPLGSIQETQYF.

The sample holds one count of this clone. The CDR3: CASSWEGSYEQYF. Written as DNA, the CDR3 is TGTGCCAGCAGTTGGGAAGGGTCCTACGAGCAGTACTTC. The V call is TRBV28, the J call TRBJ2-7, with D uncertain. The CDR3 is made up of 13 amino acids. Trimming took off 4 bases at V and 1 base at J, with 8 bases between the two ends. Germline V gene sequence: CDR1 MDHEN, CDR2 SYDVKM.

The chain couples TRBV29-1 to TRBJ2-1, with D uncertain. Germline values: CDR1 SQVTM, CDR2 ANQGSEA. The CDR3 is made up of 12 amino acids. Trimming took 4 bases from V and 3 from J, leaving 7 bases between them. The CDR3 here is CSVVVDYNEQFF. The CDR3 DNA reads as TGCAGCGTTGTTGTCGACTACAATGAGCAGTTCTTC.

The chain carries TRBV7-9 and TRBJ1-2; D is undetermined. The CDR3 is made up of 13 amino acids. Germline V gene data show CDR1 as SEHNR and CDR2 as FQNEAQ (reference sequence). V was clipped by 1 base and J by 2 bases, with 5 bases between them. CDR3 sequence reads: CASSLGNNYGYTF. The CDR3 DNA sequence: TGTGCCAGCAGCTTAGGGAACAACTATGGCTACACCTTC. The full variable domain, in which reference TRBV7-9 and TRBJ1-2 provide the parts outside the CDR3, is DTGVSQNPRHKITKRGQNVTFRCDPISEHNRLYWYRQTLGQGPEFLTYFQNEAQLEKSRLLSDRFSAERPKGSFSTLEIQRTEQGDSAMYLCASSLGNNYGYTFGSGTRLTVV.

The V call is TRBV29-1, the J call TRBJ2-2; 11 bases agree with TRBD1. The CDR3 runs 13 residues. The germline V gene has CDR1 SQVTM and CDR2 ANQGSEA. After removal of 7 bases from V and 5 bases from J, the junction contained 3 bases not matched to a gene. DNA of the CDR3: TGCAGCGCCGGGACAGGGGGAACCGGGGAGCTGTTTTTT. This translates into CSAGTGGTGELFF.

This chain uses TRBV28 with TRBJ1-5; D possibly corresponds to TRBD1 (6 bases). Germline V gene sequence: CDR1 MDHEN, CDR2 SYDVKM. This CDR3 is built from 14 residues. With 3 bases removed from V and 7 bases from J, the gap between germline ends came to 13 bases. CDR3 loop: CASSFTQGWQPQHF. The DNA of the CDR3 is TGTGCCAGCAGTTTCACGCAGGGGTGGCAGCCCCAGCATTTT.

The chain recombines TRBV7-2 with TRBJ1-2; 9 bases align to TRBD1. CDR1 SGHTA and CDR2 FQGNSA come from the germline V gene. CDR3 length: 15 amino acids. Trimming cost V 5 bases and J 7 bases; bases outside gene matches: 11. CDR3 sequence reads: CASSPTGTGMSGYTF. CDR3 DNA sequence: TGTGCCAGCAGCCCTACCGGGACAGGGATGTCTGGCTACACCTTC. Full variable domain (missing parts from reference TRBV7-2 and TRBJ1-2): GAGVSQSPSNKVTEKGKDVELRCDPISGHTALYWYRQSLGQGLEFLIYFQGNSAPDKSGLPSDRFSAERTGGSVSTLTIQRTQQEDSAVYLCASSPTGTGMSGYTFGSGTRLTVV.

J is TRBJ2-3 and V is TRBV6-5; maybe TRBD1 (6 bases). Germline values: CDR1 MNHEY, CDR2 SVGAGI. Trimming took off 8 bases at V and 3 bases at J, with 9 bases between the two ends. The CDR3 runs to 12 residues. As DNA, the CDR3 is TGTGCCAGCTCAGGGGTTACAGATACGCAGTATTTT. It encodes CASSGVTDTQYF.

This chain joins TRBV6-6 and TRBJ1-5; D gene unclear. Deletions cut 5 bases from V and 4 bases from J, with 15 bases between. Germline V gene sequence: CDR1 MNHNY, CDR2 SVGAGI (reference sequence). The CDR3 is 15 residues long. CDR3 residues: CASSGTDMGNQPQHF. The CDR3 coding sequence is TGTGCCAGCAGTGGTACTGACATGGGAAATCAGCCCCAGCATTTT.

The chain combines TRBV10-2 with TRBJ1-2; no clear D. The germline V gene has CDR1 WSHSY and CDR2 SAAADI. The length of the CDR3 is 14 residues. With 3 bases removed from V and 8 bases from J, the gap between germline ends came to 16 bases. The CDR3 protein is CASSDLGVLGGYTF. DNA of the CDR3: TGCGCCAGCAGTGATTTAGGAGTGCTGGGCGGCTACACCTTC.

J is TRBJ1-2 and V is TRBV30; TRBD1 aligns across 7 bases. This CDR3 is 13 amino acids long. Germline values: CDR1 GTSNPN, CDR2 SVGIG (reference sequence). With V trimmed by 2 bases and J by 3 bases, 3 bases remained unmatched. CDR3 coding DNA: TGTGCCTGGAGTATGCAGGGGGACTATGGCTACACCTTC. Translating gives CAWSMQGDYGYTF.

The chain has TRBV7-9 and TRBJ2-7, with no clear D. Between the trimmed V and J ends, which lost 1 base and 3 bases, there was a span of 4 bases. The germline V gene encodes CDR1 SEHNR and CDR2 FQNEAQ (reference sequence). The CDR3 runs 12 residues. The DNA of the CDR3 is TGTGCCAGCAGCTTAGAAAGCTACGAGCAGTACTTC. Translating gives CASSLESYEQYF.

This chain connects TRBV5-6 to TRBJ1-2; TRBD1 is a possible D gene (6 bases). This CDR3 spans 13 amino acids. The germline V gene encodes CDR1 SGHDT and CDR2 YYEEEE. The V gene lost 2 bases and the J gene lost 6 bases, with 11 bases spanning the gap. The CDR3 DNA sequence: TGTGCCAGCAGCTTAAGACAGGAGCATGGCTACACCTTC. This encodes CASSLRQEHGYTF.

The chain combines TRBV5-1 with TRBJ2-5; 9 bases map to TRBD1. V was pared by 7 bases and J by 2 bases, with 6 bases of the junction left unmatched. In germline, CDR1 is SGHRS, CDR2 YFSETQ. The CDR3 is 14 residues long. CDR3 nucleotides: TGCGCCAGCTTCCGGACAGGGGCTCAAGAGACCCAGTACTTC. This codes for CASFRTGAQETQYF.